This passage covers 21 T cell receptor beta chains from one sample sequenced in a study of T cells in narcolepsy. The protocol was immunoSEQ multiplex PCR, while the TCRdb copy is restricted to in-frame clones and leaves out a portion. The sample has about 32,000 clones, 79% seen once. The specimen sequenced was memory (CD45RA-) CD4+ T cells from blood. Receptors were obtained from a human donor in good health.

Worth noting for this clone: Other nucleotide sequences from this sample produce the same CDR3. The CDR3 loop reads CASSAPTGTLYGYTF. The CDR3 nucleotides are TGTGCCAGCAGTGCCCCGACAGGGACCTTGTATGGCTACACCTTC. The chain recombines TRBV6-1 with TRBJ1-2; 7 bases match TRBD1. The CDR3 totals 15 residues. From germline, CDR1 is MNHNS and CDR2 SASEGT. V dropped 4 bases and J dropped 5; count of bases not matched to a gene: 10.

The chain has TRBV18 and TRBJ1-2, with a weak D call TRBD1 (5 bases). Trimming cost V 0 bases and J 6 bases, with 8 bases left between them. The germline V gene has CDR1 KGHSH and CDR2 LQKENI. The CDR3 is 13 amino acids. Here the CDR3 DNA reads TGTGCCAGCTCACCACCGGGGGAAGATGGCTACACCTTC. This gives the protein CASSPPGEDGYTF.

The V call is TRBV5-6, the J call TRBJ2-7, with 13 bases matching TRBD2. Germline CDR1 is SGHDT and CDR2 is YYEEEE. This CDR3 is 16 amino acids long. J lost 3 bases, V lost 0 bases, and 3 bases had no gene match. CDR3 sequence reads: CASSLVGLAGLYEQYF. In DNA form, the CDR3 reads TGTGCCAGCAGCTTGGTGGGACTAGCGGGACTCTACGAGCAGTACTTC.

The chain is built from TRBV19 and TRBJ2-7, with a tentative D call TRBD1 (5 bases). Germline V CDR1 and CDR2: LNHDA, SQIVND (reference sequence). This CDR3 is built from 14 residues. V was shortened by 6 bases and J by 2 bases, with 14 bases between the two germline ends. The CDR3 region is CASSSVAGTYEQYF. In DNA form, the CDR3 reads TGTGCCAGTAGCTCAGTGGCAGGGACCTACGAGCAGTACTTC.

The chain couples TRBV25-1 to TRBJ1-1; D unresolved. Germline V CDR1 and CDR2: MGHDK, SYGVNS. The V gene lost 6 bases and the J gene lost 0 bases, with 5 bases spanning the gap. The CDR3 extends over 12 amino acids. This CDR3 is CASSNMNTEAFF. CDR3 DNA sequence: TGTGCCAGCAGCAACATGAACACTGAAGCTTTCTTT.

This rearrangement joins TRBV29-1 to TRBJ1-2, with TRBD1 matching 8 bases. CDR3 length equals 14 residues. J lost 4 bases, V lost 4 bases, and 8 bases had no gene match. Germline CDR1 SQVTM, CDR2 ANQGSEA. CDR3: CSVVLPDRVYGYTF. DNA for the CDR3: TGCAGCGTTGTTCTTCCGGACAGGGTCTATGGCTACACCTTC.

The chain recombines TRBV5-1 with TRBJ1-3; 12 nucleotides align to TRBD1. V lost 7 bases to trimming and J lost 0 bases; unmatched junction nucleotides: 8. Germline V gives CDR1 SGHRS, CDR2 YFSETQ. The length of the CDR3 is 17 residues. The CDR3 loop reads CASGTGGRTSSGNTIYF. The CDR3 nucleotides read TGCGCCAGCGGGACAGGGGGCCGTACTAGCTCTGGAAACACCATATATTTT.

The chain couples TRBV10-3 to TRBJ1-3, with a tentative D call TRBD1 (6 bases). V was clipped by 10 bases and J by 0 bases, with 19 bases between them. The germline CDR1 and CDR2 sequences are ENHRY and SYGVKD. CDR3 length equals 16 residues. The CDR3 region is CATGQRGGFSGNTIYF. The CDR3, as DNA: TGTGCCACGGGCCAGAGGGGGGGGTTCTCTGGAAACACCATATATTTT.

This clone has a single count. The chain couples TRBV5-1 to TRBJ2-2, with D unclear. CDR1 and CDR2 from the germline V gene are SGHRS and YFSETQ. The CDR3 extends over 16 amino acids. The germline V and J ends were trimmed by 1 base and 1 base, with 11 bases remaining between them. CDR3 protein: CASSLNGRGNTGELFF. The CDR3 DNA reads as TGCGCCAGCAGCTTGAACGGCAGAGGGAACACCGGGGAGCTGTTTTTT.

V usage is TRBV9 and J usage is TRBJ1-5; D is unresolved. The germline CDR1 and CDR2 sequences are SGDLS and YYNGEE. This CDR3 region has 13 residues. V was clipped by 3 bases and J by 1 base, with 5 bases between them. The CDR3: CASSAGSNQPQHF. In DNA form, the CDR3 reads TGTGCCAGCAGCGCAGGAAGCAATCAGCCCCAGCATTTT. Filled out from reference TRBV9 and TRBJ1-5, the complete variable domain reads DSGVTQTPKHLITATGQRVTLRCSPRSGDLSVYWYQQSLDQGLQFLIQYYNGEERAKGNILERFSAQQFPDLHSELNLSSLELGDSALYFCASSAGSNQPQHFGDGTRLSIL.

The J gene is TRBJ2-3, the V gene TRBV5-6, with D possibly called TRBD1 or TRBD2 (6 bases each). The germline V and J ends were trimmed by 0 bases and 5 bases, with 22 bases remaining between them. Germline values: CDR1 SGHDT, CDR2 YYEEEE. The length of the CDR3 is 18 residues. This CDR3 reads CASSLAPGALSKGDTQYF. Here the CDR3 DNA reads TGTGCCAGCAGCTTGGCGCCGGGGGCGCTCTCGAAGGGAGATACGCAGTATTTT.

V gene TRBV11-3 combines with J gene TRBJ2-3; perhaps TRBD2 as D (7 bases). V lost 4 bases and J lost 5, with 22 bases in between. The CDR3 covers 17 residues. Germline CDR1 reads SGHNT; CDR2 reads YENEEA. CDR3 region: CASSSRGAGDGRDTQYF. For the CDR3, the DNA is TGTGCCAGCAGCTCAAGGGGGGCGGGAGATGGAAGAGATACGCAGTATTTT.

This chain joins TRBV29-1 and TRBJ1-2; D is possibly TRBD1 (6 bases). The length of the CDR3 is 10 residues. V was trimmed by 6 bases and J by 7 bases, leaving 9 bases between them. Germline values: CDR1 SQVTM, CDR2 ANQGSEA. CDR3 in DNA: TGCAGCGTGGACAGTGCTGGCTACACCTTC. Translation gives CSVDSAGYTF.

This clone is a singleton in its sample. The chain combines TRBV6-5 with TRBJ1-2; no reliable D call. The germline V and J ends were trimmed by 4 bases and 4 bases, with 16 bases remaining between them. Germline assignment: CDR1 MNHEY and CDR2 SVGAGI. The CDR3 contains 15 residues. The CDR3 reads CASSSPGLGGYGYTF. The CDR3 nucleotides are TGTGCCAGCAGTTCGCCAGGTCTGGGAGGCTATGGCTACACCTTC.

This clone was seen a handful of times. This chain connects TRBV27 to TRBJ2-7; no clear D. Germline CDR1 MNHEY, CDR2 SMNVEV (reference sequence). V was shortened by 3 bases and J by 9 bases, with 12 bases between the two germline ends. The CDR3 has 12 residues. This chain's CDR3 is CASSLMGQVQYF. CDR3 nucleotide sequence: TGTGCCAGCAGTTTGATGGGTCAGGTGCAGTACTTC.

This clone has just one count. V usage is TRBV5-5 and J usage is TRBJ2-3, with 9 positions matching TRBD1. The germline CDR1 and CDR2 sequences are SGHKS and YYEKEE (reference sequence). The ends lost 3 bases at V and 5 bases at J; junction bases unmatched: 4. The CDR3 extends over 14 amino acids. The CDR3 nucleotides read TGTGCCAGCAGCTCACCGGGACAGGGAGATACGCAGTATTTT. Translating gives CASSSPGQGDTQYF.

V and J are TRBV30 and TRBJ2-1; TRBD2 matches at 9 bases. The J segment lost 8 bases and the V segment lost 2 bases, leaving 7 bases of the junction unmatched. The CDR3 spans 14 residues. Looked up from germline, CDR1 is GTSNPN and CDR2 is SVGIG (reference sequence). The CDR3 is CAWSRGGRGDEQFF. The CDR3 DNA reads TGTGCCTGGAGTAGGGGCGGGAGGGGGGATGAGCAGTTCTTC.

The genes are TRBV2 and TRBJ2-3; TRBD1 matches at 7 bases. This CDR3 comprises 15 residues. Germline V gene sequence: CDR1 SNHLY, CDR2 FYNNEI. V was clipped by 6 bases and J by 3 bases; unmatched bases: 9. CDR3 DNA: TGTGCCAGCAGGGTTGACAGGGAGTTTACAGATACGCAGTATTTT. It translates to CASRVDREFTDTQYF. Filled out from reference TRBV2 and TRBJ2-3, the complete variable domain reads EPEVTQTPSHQVTQMGQEVILRCVPISNHLYFYWYRQILGQKVEFLVSFYNNEISEKSEIFDDQFSVERPDGSNFTLKIRSTKLEDSAMYFCASRVDREFTDTQYFGPGTRLTVL.

J is TRBJ1-2 and V is TRBV5-1, with a tentative D call TRBD1 (5 bases). The V end lost 0 bases, the J end lost 4 bases, and 10 bases lay between the germline ends. The CDR3 extends over 14 amino acids. Looked up from germline, CDR1 is SGHRS and CDR2 is YFSETQ. CDR3 loop: CASSLGAGLYGYTF. As DNA, the CDR3 is TGCGCCAGCAGCTTGGGGGCAGGGCTCTATGGCTACACCTTC. The variable domain in full, completed from reference TRBV5-1 and TRBJ1-2, reads KAGVTQTPRYLIKTRGQQVTLSCSPISGHRSVSWYQQTPGQGLQFLFEYFSETQRNKGNFPGRFSGRQFSNSRSEMNVSTLELGDSALYLCASSLGAGLYGYTFGSGTRLTVV.

This clone was seen more than once but under ten times. The chain employs TRBV7-8 and TRBJ2-7; D not certain. CDR1 is SGHVS and CDR2 is FQNEAQ in the germline V gene. This CDR3 is built from 14 residues. The germline V and J ends were trimmed by 5 bases and 7 bases, with 18 bases remaining between them. CDR3 in DNA: TGTGCCAGCAGCCTGGCGTCTGAAGGACGGGAGCAGTACTTC. This codes for CASSLASEGREQYF. The full variable domain, its missing parts supplied by reference TRBV7-8 and TRBJ2-7, is GAGVSQSPRYKVAKRGQDVALRCDPISGHVSLFWYQQALGQGPEFLTYFQNEAQLDKSGLPSDRFFAERPEGSVSTLKIQRTQQEDSAVYLCASSLASEGREQYFGPGTRLTVT.

Turning to this clone: The sample contains more than one DNA sequence encoding this CDR3. The rearrangement links TRBV10-3 to TRBJ1-1; D not certain. CDR1 ENHRY and CDR2 SYGVKD come from the germline V gene. Deletions cut 2 bases from V and 2 bases from J, with 6 bases between. The CDR3 contains 13 residues. The CDR3 sequence: CAISENSNTEAFF. The CDR3 DNA reads as TGTGCCATCAGTGAGAACAGTAACACTGAAGCTTTCTTT.